This T cell receptor beta chain comes out of a study of blood T cell repertoires in COVID-19. The wider study: Sources were T cells, B-cell-depleted T cells, or PBMCs; the material itself was cDNA or gDNA.

Authors' analysis steps: Reference gene primers were amplified, and this amplification served to estimate nucleated cell counts. Some clones are missing from TCRdb's copy, which holds only in-frame ones; the method was immunoSEQ multiplex PCR. The DNA gave D and trimming, while V, J and clone size come from that table. This table holds approximately 9,700 clones, nearly 90% found once. Sequenced input: peripheral blood. The TCR originated in a human donor in a cohort sampled during active COVID-19.

CDR3 sequence: CASSPGGAGYNEQFF. CDR3 coding DNA: TGTGCCAGCAGTCCTGGGGGGGCCGGTTACAATGAGCAGTTCTTC. The chain links TRBV7-2 to TRBJ2-1, with a weak D call TRBD2 (7 bases). Between the trimmed V and J ends, which lost 6 bases and 4 bases, there was a span of 16 bases. The CDR3 runs to 15 residues. CDR1 SGHTA and CDR2 FQGNSA come from the germline V gene.